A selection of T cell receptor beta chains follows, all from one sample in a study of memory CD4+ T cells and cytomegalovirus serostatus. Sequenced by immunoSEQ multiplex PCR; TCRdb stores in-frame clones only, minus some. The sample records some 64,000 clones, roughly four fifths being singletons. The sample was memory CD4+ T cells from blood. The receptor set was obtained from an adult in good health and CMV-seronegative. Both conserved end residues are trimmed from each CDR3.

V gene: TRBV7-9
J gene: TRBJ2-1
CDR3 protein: ASSVSGIWKQF

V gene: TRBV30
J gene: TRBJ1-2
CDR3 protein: AWSSTKGTYYGYT

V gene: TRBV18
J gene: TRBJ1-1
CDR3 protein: ASSPTGLNTEAF

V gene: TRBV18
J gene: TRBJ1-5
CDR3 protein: ASSPGTVDNQPQH

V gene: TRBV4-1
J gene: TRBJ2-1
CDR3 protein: ASSQLVDKRSSYNEQF

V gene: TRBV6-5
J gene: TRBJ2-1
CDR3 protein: ASSYSTSSYNEQF

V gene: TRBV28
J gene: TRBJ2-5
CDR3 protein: ASSLLIFDRGRGETQY

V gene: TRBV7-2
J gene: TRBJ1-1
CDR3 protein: ASSLVAGFTEAF

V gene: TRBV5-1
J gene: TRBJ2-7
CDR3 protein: ASKAEINTYEQY

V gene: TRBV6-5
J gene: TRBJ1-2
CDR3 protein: ASTGSHLTPWGYT

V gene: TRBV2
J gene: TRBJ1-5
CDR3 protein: ASSGGQGGGQPQH

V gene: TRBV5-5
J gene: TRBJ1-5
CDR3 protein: ASSLAPGGAGNQPQH

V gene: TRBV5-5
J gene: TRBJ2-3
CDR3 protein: ASSFGFAPDTQY

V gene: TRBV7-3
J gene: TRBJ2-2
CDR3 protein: ASSLQGRELF

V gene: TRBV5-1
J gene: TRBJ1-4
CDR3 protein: ASSLAAGIANEKLF

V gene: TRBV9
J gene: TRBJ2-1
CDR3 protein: ASSGQLSSNEQF

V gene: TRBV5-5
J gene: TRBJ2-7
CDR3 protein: ASSLAGTGTTYEQY

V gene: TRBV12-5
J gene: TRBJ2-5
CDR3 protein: ASGRTIPGETQY

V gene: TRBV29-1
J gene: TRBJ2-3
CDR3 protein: SAPGQGDWNTQY

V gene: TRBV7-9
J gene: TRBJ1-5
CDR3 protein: ASSHGTASQPQH

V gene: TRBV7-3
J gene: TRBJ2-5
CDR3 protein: ASSFGDGETQY

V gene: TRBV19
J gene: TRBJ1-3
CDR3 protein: ASKTEYSGNTIY

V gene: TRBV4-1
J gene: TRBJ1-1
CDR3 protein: ASSQGVLGRRMNTEAF

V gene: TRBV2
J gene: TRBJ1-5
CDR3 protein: ASSTNKQPQH

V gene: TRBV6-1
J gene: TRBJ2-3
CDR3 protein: ASSEAAGLADTQY

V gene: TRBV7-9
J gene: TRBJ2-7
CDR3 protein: ASSLARTGSYEQY

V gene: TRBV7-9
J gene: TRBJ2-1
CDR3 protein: ASSYLALTYNEQF

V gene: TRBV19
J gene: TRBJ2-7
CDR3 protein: ASSARQGIHEQY

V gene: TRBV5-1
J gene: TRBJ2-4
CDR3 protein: ASSKDRGAEGIQY

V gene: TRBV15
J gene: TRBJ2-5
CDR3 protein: ATSTTGTRGETQY

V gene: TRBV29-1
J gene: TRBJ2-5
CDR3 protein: SLQGKETQY

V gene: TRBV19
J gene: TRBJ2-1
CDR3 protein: ASSKVGAGGPSVYNEQF

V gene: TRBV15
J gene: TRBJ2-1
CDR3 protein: ATGGLAGSSYNEQF

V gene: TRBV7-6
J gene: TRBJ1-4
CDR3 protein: ASSLSREKLF

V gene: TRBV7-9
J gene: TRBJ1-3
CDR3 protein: ASSFGQGASSNTIY

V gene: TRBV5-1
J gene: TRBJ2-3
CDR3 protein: ASSLGAGVNTQY

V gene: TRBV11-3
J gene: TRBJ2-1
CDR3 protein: ASSLGSYDEQF

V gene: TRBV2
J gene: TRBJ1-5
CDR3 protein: ASSSRGSNQPQH